This T cell receptor (beta chain) was captured in a study of blood T cells in healthy people across ages. The CDR3 totals 15 residues. Per germline, CDR1 DFQATT and CDR2 SNEGSKA (reference sequence). Remarks on this clonotype: One end of the junction varies from germline; a read error may be responsible.

Primers used in a second PCR of roughly 6 to 11 cycles were a sample-barcoded 5' primer and a J-beta primer mix. TCRdb itself ran the 5' RACE reads through MiXCR, one entry per CDR3 protein. Among roughly 1.5 million distinct CDR3 sequences listed, approximately 43% were seen once. Healthy Russian Caucasian donors spanned ages about 6 to 100 years. The sample comprised blood. The receptor comes from a woman aged 18-29 years in good health. The chain links TRBV20-1 to TRBJ2-7; tentative D call: TRBD2 (5 bases). CDR3 loop: CSTRDEELASYEQYF. CDR3 DNA: TGCAGTACTAGAGATGAGGAACTGGCCTCCTACGAGCAGTACTTC.